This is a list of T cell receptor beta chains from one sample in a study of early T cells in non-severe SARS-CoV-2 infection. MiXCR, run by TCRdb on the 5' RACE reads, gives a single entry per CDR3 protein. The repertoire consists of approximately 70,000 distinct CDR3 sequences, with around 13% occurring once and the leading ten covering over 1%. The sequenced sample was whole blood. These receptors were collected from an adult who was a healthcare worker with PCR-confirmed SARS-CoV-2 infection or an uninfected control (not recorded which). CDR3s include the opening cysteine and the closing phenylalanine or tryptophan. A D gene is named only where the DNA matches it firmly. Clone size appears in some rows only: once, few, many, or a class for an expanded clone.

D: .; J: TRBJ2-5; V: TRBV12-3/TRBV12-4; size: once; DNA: TGTGCCAGCAGCCCTTACGGGAACCAAGAGACCCAGTACTTC; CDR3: CASSPYGNQETQYF
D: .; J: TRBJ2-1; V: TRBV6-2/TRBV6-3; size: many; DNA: TGTGCCAGCAGTTATTCCCCGGGGGCTCAGGAGCAGTTCTTC; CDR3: CASSYSPGAQEQFF
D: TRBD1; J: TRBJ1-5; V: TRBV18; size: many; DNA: TGTGCCAGCTCACCACCGGGGGACAGGGATCAGCCCCAGCATTTT; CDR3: CASSPPGDRDQPQHF
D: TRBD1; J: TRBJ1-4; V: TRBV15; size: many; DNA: TGTGCCACCAGCATAACAGGACAGGGAGGTGAAAAACTGTTTTTT; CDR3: CATSITGQGGEKLFF
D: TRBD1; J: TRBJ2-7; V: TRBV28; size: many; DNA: TGTGCCAGCAGTTCCTCGGGGACAGGGTCCTACGAGCAGTACTTC; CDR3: CASSSSGTGSYEQYF
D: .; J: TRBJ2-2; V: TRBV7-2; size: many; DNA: TGTGCCAGCAGCTTTGTAAACACCGGGGAGCTGTTTTTT; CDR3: CASSFVNTGELFF
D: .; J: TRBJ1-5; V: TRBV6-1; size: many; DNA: TGTGCCAGCGCCGAAAGAAGCAATCAGCCCCAGCATTTT; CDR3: CASAERSNQPQHF
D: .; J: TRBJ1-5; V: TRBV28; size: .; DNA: TGTGCCAGCAGTTGGGAGCGCGGACAGCCCCAGCATTTT; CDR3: CASSWERGQPQHF
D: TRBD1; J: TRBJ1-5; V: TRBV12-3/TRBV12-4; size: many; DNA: TGTGCCAGCAGTTACAGGGGAGGGAATCAGCCCCAGCATTTT; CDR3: CASSYRGGNQPQHF
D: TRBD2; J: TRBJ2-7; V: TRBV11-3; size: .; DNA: TGTGCCAGCAGCTTAGGGGCGGGAGCTCCCTACGAGCAGTACTTC; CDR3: CASSLGAGAPYEQYF
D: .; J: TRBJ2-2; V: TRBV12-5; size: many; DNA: TGTGCTAGTGGTTTGGGACGCGGGACATCACTACGGACCGGGGAGCTGTTTTTT; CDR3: CASGLGRGTSLRTGELFF
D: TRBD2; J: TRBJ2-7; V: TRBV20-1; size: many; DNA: TGCAGTGCTTATACAGGGGAGACTAGCGGGAGACTCTCCTACGAGCAGTACTTC; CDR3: CSAYTGETSGRLSYEQYF
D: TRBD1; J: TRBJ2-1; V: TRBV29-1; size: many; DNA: TGCAGCGTTGTGGGACAGGGCCGGCAGTTCTTC; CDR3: CSVVGQGRQFF
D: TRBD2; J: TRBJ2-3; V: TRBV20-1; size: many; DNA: TGCAGTGCTAGAGATCGACTAGCGGGAGATACGCAGTATTTT; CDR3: CSARDRLAGDTQYF
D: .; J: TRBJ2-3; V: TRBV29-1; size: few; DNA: TGCAGCGTTGGGGTCACAGATACGCAGTATTTT; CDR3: CSVGVTDTQYF
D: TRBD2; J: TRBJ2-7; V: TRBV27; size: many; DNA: TGTGCCAGCAGTCCCGCGGGGGGAACAGGGACCATAACCTACGAGCAGTACTTC; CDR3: CASSPAGGTGTITYEQYF
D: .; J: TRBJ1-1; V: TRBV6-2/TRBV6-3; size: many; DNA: TGTGCCTATTCCCCTCGGGGTTCTGGTGAAGCTTTCTTT; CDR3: CAYSPRGSGEAFF
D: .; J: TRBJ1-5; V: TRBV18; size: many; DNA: TGTGCCAGCTCACCGGGCAGGCCTCAGCCCCAGCATTTT; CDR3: CASSPGRPQPQHF
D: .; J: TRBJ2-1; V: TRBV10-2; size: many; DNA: TGCGCCAGCAGTAGGGACTTGTACAATGAGCAGTTCTTC; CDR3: CASSRDLYNEQFF
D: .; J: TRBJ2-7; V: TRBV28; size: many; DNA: TGTGCCAGCAGTCTAACCACCAGCGCCTGGGAGCAGTACTTC; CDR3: CASSLTTSAWEQYF
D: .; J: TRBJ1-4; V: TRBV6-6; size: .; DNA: TGTGCCAGCAGTGAGCACAGAGAAAAACTGTTTTTT; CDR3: CASSEHREKLFF
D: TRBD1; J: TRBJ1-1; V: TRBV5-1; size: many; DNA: TGCGCCAGCAGCTTGGAATACGGACAGGTTGAAGCTTTCTTT; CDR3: CASSLEYGQVEAFF
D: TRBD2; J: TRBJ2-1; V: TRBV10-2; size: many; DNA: TGCGCCAGCAGTGAGCGGGCTAGCGGGGGGTATGAGCAGTTCTTC; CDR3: CASSERASGGYEQFF
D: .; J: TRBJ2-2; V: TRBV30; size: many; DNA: TGTGCCTGGAGTGTACACGCCGGGGAGCTGTTTTTT; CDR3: CAWSVHAGELFF
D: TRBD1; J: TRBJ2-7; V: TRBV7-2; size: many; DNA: TGTGCCAGCAGCCTGACAGGGCCCTACGAGCAGTACTTC; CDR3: CASSLTGPYEQYF
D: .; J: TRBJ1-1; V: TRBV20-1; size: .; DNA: TGTGGGGCGGTAGGCCGGGGGCGATCGACTGAAGCTTTCTTT; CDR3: CGAVGRGRSTEAFF
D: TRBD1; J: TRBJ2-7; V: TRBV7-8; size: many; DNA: TGTGCCAGCAGCCTAGGGGGCGCCGCCTACGAGCAGTACTTC; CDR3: CASSLGGAAYEQYF
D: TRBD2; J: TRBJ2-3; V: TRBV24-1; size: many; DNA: TGTGCCACCAGTGATTTGTCTAGCGGGAGATATACGCAGTATTTT; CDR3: CATSDLSSGRYTQYF
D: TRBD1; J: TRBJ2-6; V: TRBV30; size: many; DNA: TGTGCCTGGAGTCCTGGACAGGCGGCCGGGGCCAACGTCCTGACTTTC; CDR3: CAWSPGQAAGANVLTF
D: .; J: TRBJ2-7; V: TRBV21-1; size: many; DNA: TGTGCCAGCAGCAGTTGCGGGGCAAGCTCCTACGAGCAGTACTTC; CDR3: CASSSCGASSYEQYF
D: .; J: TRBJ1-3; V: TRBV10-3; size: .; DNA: TGTGCCATCAGTGAGGACCAGGGCGTAAACACCATATATTTT; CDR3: CAISEDQGVNTIYF
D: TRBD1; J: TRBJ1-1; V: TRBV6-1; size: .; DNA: TGTGCCAGCAGACCGGGACAGGGGCTCAATAGGGGCACTGAAGCTTTCTTT; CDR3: CASRPGQGLNRGTEAFF
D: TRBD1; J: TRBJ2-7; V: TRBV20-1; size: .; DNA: TGCAGTGCTAGAGATCCCAGACAGGGAATACACGAGCAGTACTTC; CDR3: CSARDPRQGIHEQYF
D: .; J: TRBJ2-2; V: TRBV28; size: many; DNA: TGTGCCAGCAGGCGTGGAGGAATTAACACCGGGGAGCTGTTTTTT; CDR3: CASRRGGINTGELFF
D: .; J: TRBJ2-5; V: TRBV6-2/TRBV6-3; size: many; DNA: TGTGCCAGCAGTTTCGACGGGCGGGACCAGTACTTC; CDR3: CASSFDGRDQYF
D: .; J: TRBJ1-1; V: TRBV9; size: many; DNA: TGTGCCAGCAGCGTAAGTGGCAGGGGAGAGACTGAAGCTTTCTTT; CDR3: CASSVSGRGETEAFF
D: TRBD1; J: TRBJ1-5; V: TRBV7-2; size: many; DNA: TGTGCCAGCAGCTGGACAGGGCCGGGGCAGCCCCAGCATTTT; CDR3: CASSWTGPGQPQHF
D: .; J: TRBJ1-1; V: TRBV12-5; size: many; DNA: TGTGCTAGTGGTTTGCTCCGGGGGAACACTGAAGCTTTCTTT; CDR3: CASGLLRGNTEAFF
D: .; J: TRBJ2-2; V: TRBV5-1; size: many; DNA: TGCGCCAGCAGACAGGGACACAACACCGGGGAGCTGTTTTTT; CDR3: CASRQGHNTGELFF
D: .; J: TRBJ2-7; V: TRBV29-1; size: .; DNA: TGCAGCGTCGCCACGAACTACGAGCAGTACTTC; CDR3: CSVATNYEQYF
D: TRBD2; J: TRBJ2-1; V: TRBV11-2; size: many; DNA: TGTGCCAGCAGCCCCCCGTGGGCTAGCGGGAGGCACAATGAGCAGTTCTTC; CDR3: CASSPPWASGRHNEQFF